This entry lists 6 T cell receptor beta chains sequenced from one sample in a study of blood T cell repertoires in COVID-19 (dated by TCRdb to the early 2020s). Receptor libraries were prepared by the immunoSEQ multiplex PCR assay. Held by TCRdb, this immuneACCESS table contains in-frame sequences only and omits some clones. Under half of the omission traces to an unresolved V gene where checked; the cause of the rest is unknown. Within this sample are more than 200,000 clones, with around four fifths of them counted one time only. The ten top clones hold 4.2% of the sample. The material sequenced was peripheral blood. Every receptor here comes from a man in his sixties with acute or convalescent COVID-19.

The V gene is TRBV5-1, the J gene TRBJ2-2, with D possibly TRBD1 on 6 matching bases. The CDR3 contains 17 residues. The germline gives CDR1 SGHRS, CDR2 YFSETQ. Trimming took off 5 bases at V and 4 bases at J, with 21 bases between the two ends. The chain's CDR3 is CASRLRGGTEGTGELFF. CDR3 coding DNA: TGCGCCAGCAGACTCCGAGGGGGTACAGAGGGCACCGGGGAGCTGTTTTTT.

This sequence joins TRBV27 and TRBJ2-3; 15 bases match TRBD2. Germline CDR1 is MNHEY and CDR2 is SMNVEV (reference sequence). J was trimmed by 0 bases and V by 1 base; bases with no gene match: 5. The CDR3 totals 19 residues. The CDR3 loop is CASSLYRGTSGRSTDTQYF. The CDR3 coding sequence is TGTGCCAGCAGTTTATACAGGGGGACTAGCGGGAGGAGCACAGATACGCAGTATTTT.

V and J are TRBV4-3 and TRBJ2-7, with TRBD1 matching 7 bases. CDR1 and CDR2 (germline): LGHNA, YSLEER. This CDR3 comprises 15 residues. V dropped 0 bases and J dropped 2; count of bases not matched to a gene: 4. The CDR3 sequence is CASSQDRQGPYEQYF. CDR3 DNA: TGCGCCAGCAGCCAAGATCGACAGGGTCCCTACGAGCAGTACTTC.

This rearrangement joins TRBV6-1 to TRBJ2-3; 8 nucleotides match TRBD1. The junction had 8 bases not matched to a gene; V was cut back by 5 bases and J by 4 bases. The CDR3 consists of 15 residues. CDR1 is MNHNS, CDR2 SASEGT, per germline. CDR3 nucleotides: TGTGCCAGCAGTAGCCAGGGGGCATTTGCAGATACGCAGTATTTT. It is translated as CASSSQGAFADTQYF.

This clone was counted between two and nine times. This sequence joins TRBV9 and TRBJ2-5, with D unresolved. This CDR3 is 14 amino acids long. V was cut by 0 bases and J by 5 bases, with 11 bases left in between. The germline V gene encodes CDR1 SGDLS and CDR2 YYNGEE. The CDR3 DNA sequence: TGTGCCAGCAGCGTAGGGAGCGCGGTGGAGACCCAGTACTTC. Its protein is CASSVGSAVETQYF.

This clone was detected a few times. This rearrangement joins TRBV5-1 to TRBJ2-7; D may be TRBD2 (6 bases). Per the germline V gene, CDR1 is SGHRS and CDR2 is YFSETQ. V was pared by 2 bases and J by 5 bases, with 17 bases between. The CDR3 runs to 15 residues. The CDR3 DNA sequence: TGCGCCAGCAGCTTCGGGCTAGCGAATACGGACGAGCAGTACTTC. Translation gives CASSFGLANTDEQYF.